This T cell receptor beta chain was captured by sequencing in a study of cytomegalovirus exposure and HLA in healthy donors. Germline V gene data show CDR1 as LNHNV and CDR2 as YYDKDF (reference sequence). The V end lost 0 bases, the J end lost 3 bases, and 13 bases lay between the germline ends. This CDR3 comprises 16 residues. Primers: 60 Vbeta forward and 13 Jbeta reverse. Sequencing used immunoSEQ multiplex PCR; TCRdb keeps in-frame clones, though not all of them. The sample carries 90,000 to 100,000 clones, roughly three quarters recorded once. The chain is built from TRBV15 and TRBJ2-3; weak D call: TRBD2 (6 bases). Input material: PBMCs. The receptor was derived from a woman aged 55-70 years in good health and CMV-seropositive. CDR3 residues: CATSRDAGLGTDTQYF. CDR3 in DNA: TGTGCCACCAGCAGAGATGCGGGGCTCGGGACAGATACGCAGTATTTT. The full variable domain, with the rest looked up from reference TRBV15 and TRBJ2-3, is DAMVIQNPRYQVTQFGKPVTLSCSQTLNHNVMYWYQQKSSQAPKLLFHYYDKDFNNEADTPDNFQSRRPNTSFCFLDIRSPGLGDTAMYLCATSRDAGLGTDTQYFGPGTRLTVL.